One sample yielded the 24 T cell receptor beta chains listed below, sequenced in a study of regulatory T cells in long-lasting Graves disease (dated by TCRdb to 2020 to 2023). Preparation of the library involved multiplex PCR. The reads were generated on an Illumina HiSeq 4000. To build TCR beta libraries, CDR3 regions were amplified by Arm-PCR using iRepertoire HTBI primers. The raw public reads went through TCRdb reprocessing: fastp at Q25, MiXCR clone calling, in-frame beta chains kept. A single entry per CDR3 protein holds the most common genes and DNA from its merged rows. The sample yields 420,000 or so distinct CDR3 sequences; roughly 15% were counted once. The ten largest account for 20% to 25% of the sample. According to the study, the label for this sample's time point signals: newly diagnosed GD, antithyroid drugs for less than 3 months. For both TCR sequencing and RNA sequencing, RNA was extracted from PBMCs in TRIzol.

The same data also contributed to another study, on T cells in Graves' hyperthyroidism and ophthalmopathy.

Sequencing used peripheral blood mononuclear cells (PBMCs), obtained at new diagnosis, from a patient treated with antithyroid drugs. All receptors derive from a woman under 30 with Graves disease. Donor details come from another sample of the same person, matched by shared clones.

DNA of the CDR3: TGTGCCAGCAGTTTAAGAGGACCTATCGAGCAGTTCTTC. Amino acid sequence: CASSLRGPIEQFF. The chain employs TRBV27 and TRBJ2-1; D remains ambiguous. V shed 2 bases and J shed 10 bases, with 12 bases lying between them. Germline CDR1 is MNHEY and CDR2 is SMNVEV (reference sequence). The CDR3 extends over 13 amino acids.

Ten or more counts support this clonotype. The V and J genes are TRBV28 and TRBJ1-4, with 8 bases identical to TRBD1. V gave up 8 bases and J gave up 4 bases; unmatched junction bases: 6. Germline values: CDR1 MDHEN, CDR2 SYDVKM. The CDR3 has 14 residues. The CDR3 sequence: CASAQGANNEKLFF. CDR3 nucleotides: TGTGCCAGCGCCCAGGGGGCCAATAATGAAAAACTGTTTTTT.

This clonotype was recorded many times. This sequence joins TRBV7-3 and TRBJ1-2; 7 bases line up with TRBD1. Looked up from germline, CDR1 is SGHTA and CDR2 is FQGTGA. V was clipped by 5 bases and J by 7 bases; unmatched bases: 7. This CDR3 has 13 amino acids. The CDR3, as DNA: TGTGCCAGCAGCCTTACAGGGGTGGGTGGCTACACCTTC. This sequence encodes CASSLTGVGGYTF.

This clonotype occurred many times. The chain recombines TRBV28 with TRBJ1-1; weak D call: TRBD1 (6 bases). The V gene lost 6 bases and the J gene lost 4 bases, with 21 bases spanning the gap. CDR3 size: 16 residues. The V gene's germline CDR1 is MDHEN and CDR2 SYDVKM. Here the CDR3 reads CASRQGGEWMVTEAFF. The CDR3 DNA is TGTGCCAGCAGGCAAGGGGGGGAATGGATGGTCACTGAAGCTTTCTTT.

Ten or more counts support this clonotype. The rearrangement links TRBV7-2 to TRBJ2-1; possibly TRBD2 for D (5 bases). The germline V gene has CDR1 SGHTA and CDR2 FQGNSA. The CDR3 covers 13 residues. V gave up 5 bases and J gave up 7 bases, with 12 bases separating them. CDR3 nucleotides: TGTGCCAGCAGCAACGGCGGCGGGAATGAGCAGTTCTTC. Its protein product is CASSNGGGNEQFF. Full variable domain (rest looked up from reference TRBV7-2 and TRBJ2-1): GAGVSQSPSNKVTEKGKDVELRCDPISGHTALYWYRQSLGQGLEFLIYFQGNSAPDKSGLPSDRFSAERTGGSVSTLTIQRTQQEDSAVYLCASSNGGGNEQFFGPGTRLTVL.

This clonotype was recorded many times. The rearrangement links TRBV28 to TRBJ2-5, with 13 bases that match TRBD2. With 4 bases clipped from V and 5 bases from J, the junction kept 28 bases outside the gene matches. Germline CDR1 is MDHEN and CDR2 is SYDVKM. This CDR3 region has 23 residues. In nucleotides, the CDR3 is TGTGCCAGCAGTTCTCATCCACTAGCGGGAGGGTATGAGACTGTCTTCTCCTCCGAGACCCAGTACTTC. It yields the protein CASSSHPLAGGYETVFSSETQYF.

This clonotype was seen a handful of times. This chain links TRBV20-1 with TRBJ2-1; 7 bases are shared with TRBD2. Germline V lookup: CDR1 DFQATT, CDR2 SNEGSKA (reference sequence). Trimming took 3 bases from V and 1 from J; bases not matched to a gene: 6. There are 15 residues in the CDR3. Here the CDR3 reads CSASLREVSYNEQFF. The CDR3, as DNA: TGCAGTGCTAGTCTTCGGGAGGTATCCTACAATGAGCAGTTCTTC.

In its sample, this clonotype was seen a few times. The rearrangement joins TRBV19 to TRBJ1-5, with TRBD1 matching over 11 bases. There are 17 residues in the CDR3. Germline V gives CDR1 LNHDA, CDR2 SQIVND (reference sequence). Trimming cost V 2 bases and J 5 bases; bases outside gene matches: 8. The CDR3 DNA is TGTGCCAGTAGTATATCCCCCTGGACAGGGGGCTATCAGCCCCAGCATTTT. This sequence encodes CASSISPWTGGYQPQHF.

This clonotype was picked up a small number of times. The J gene is TRBJ2-7, the V gene TRBV2, with 10 nucleotides matching TRBD1. Germline CDR1 SNHLY, CDR2 FYNNEI. The V and J ends lost 2 bases and 6 bases, in that order; junction bases with no gene match: 7. This CDR3 is 15 amino acids long. The CDR3 spells CASSELGQGLSEQYF. DNA for the CDR3: TGTGCCAGCAGTGAATTGGGACAGGGGTTGTCCGAGCAGTACTTC.

This clonotype was observed many times. The J gene is TRBJ1-4, the V gene TRBV12-3 or TRBV12-4, with no clear D. This CDR3 contains 15 residues. Trimming left V 7 bases short and J 5 bases short, with 17 bases between. CDR3: CASTPGWDGNEKLFF. CDR3 coding DNA: TGTGCCAGCACCCCAGGTTGGGATGGGAATGAAAAACTGTTTTTT.

This clonotype occurred a few times. The gene calls are TRBV19 and TRBJ1-1, with D uncertain. Between the trimmed V and J ends, which lost 2 bases and 3 bases, there was a span of 7 bases. This CDR3 is 13 amino acids long. From germline, CDR1 is LNHDA and CDR2 SQIVND (reference sequence). CDR3 DNA: TGTGCCAGTAGTATATTAGGGCACACTGAAGCTTTCTTT. Translation gives CASSILGHTEAFF. Full variable domain (outside the CDR3, taken from reference TRBV19 and TRBJ1-1): DGGITQSPKYLFRKEGQNVTLSCEQNLNHDAMYWYRQDPGQGLRLIYYSQIVNDFQKGDIAEGYSVSREKKESFPLTVTSAQKNPTAFYLCASSILGHTEAFFGQGTRLTVV.

The rearrangement uses TRBV12-3 or TRBV12-4 and TRBJ2-1, with unresolved D. The CDR3 extends over 13 amino acids. The V and J ends lost 6 bases and 3 bases respectively, with 9 bases between them. CDR3 DNA: TGTGCCAGCAGCGGACGGAACTACAATGAGCAGTTCTTC. Translation: CASSGRNYNEQFF.

The rearrangement links TRBV15 to TRBJ1-1, with unresolved D. This CDR3 has 16 residues. CDR1 LNHNV and CDR2 YYDKDF come from the germline V gene (reference sequence). Trimming pared 1 base from V and 1 base from J, leaving 13 bases between. The DNA of the CDR3 is TGTGCCACCAGCAGAGGAAGAGGCAGGTGGAACACTGAAGCTTTCTTT. This translates into CATSRGRGRWNTEAFF.

This clonotype has ten or more counts. The J gene is TRBJ2-1, the V gene TRBV2; possibly TRBD1 for D (5 bases). V dropped 5 bases and J dropped 10 bases, with 9 bases sitting between them. This CDR3 is 11 amino acids long. Looked up from germline, CDR1 is SNHLY and CDR2 is FYNNEI. CDR3 residues: CASSRGLEQFF. The CDR3 DNA sequence: TGTGCCAGCAGTAGGGGTCTGGAGCAGTTCTTC. Based on the CDR3 plus reference TRBV2 and TRBJ2-1, the full variable domain is EPEVTQTPSHQVTQMGQEVILRCVPISNHLYFYWYRQILGQKVEFLVSFYNNEISEKSEIFDDQFSVERPDGSNFTLKIRSTKLEDSAMYFCASSRGLEQFFGPGTRLTVL.

This clonotype was seen repeatedly, ten times or more. The V gene is TRBV13, the J gene TRBJ2-3; tentatively, D is TRBD1 (6 bases). V lost 5 bases and J lost 6, with 24 bases in between. Germline V gene data show CDR1 as PRHDT and CDR2 as FYEKMQ (reference sequence). The CDR3 sequence is 17 residues long. CDR3 DNA sequence: TGTGCCAGCAGCCCCAGTCCTGGGGGCGGAGAGGGGGATACGCAGTATTTT. As protein: CASSPSPGGGEGDTQYF.

V and J are TRBV24-1 and TRBJ2-1; weak D call: TRBD2 (5 bases). Germline V CDR1 and CDR2: KGHDR, SFDVKD. Trimming took 5 bases from V and 9 from J, leaving 13 bases between them. This CDR3 has 13 amino acids. This CDR3 is CATSGLAVAEQFF. The CDR3 region has the DNA TGTGCCACCAGTGGCCTAGCAGTAGCTGAGCAGTTCTTC.

On this clonotype itself: A clone one base away is much larger, so this may be a read error. V is TRBV20-1 and J is TRBJ1-1; no clear D gene. Germline V lookup: CDR1 DFQATT, CDR2 SNEGSKA (reference sequence). The CDR3 extends over 16 amino acids. The ends were cut back, 6 bases at V and 4 bases at J, with 24 bases in the middle. The CDR3 nucleotides read TGCAGTGCCCTAGCTAGCGGGCAGAAGATGAGCACTGAAGCTTTCTTT. Residues: CSALASGQKMSTEAFF.

This clonotype was observed many times. The genes are TRBV2 and TRBJ1-5, with a possible D match to TRBD1 (5 bases). The CDR3 loop spans 14 amino acids. V dropped 4 bases and J dropped 6 bases, with 13 bases sitting between them. Germline V gene data show CDR1 as SNHLY and CDR2 as FYNNEI. The CDR3 coding sequence is TGTGCCAGCAGTGGGGACGGTGGAAGTCAGCCCCAGCATTTT. It encodes CASSGDGGSQPQHF.

The V gene is TRBV19, the J gene TRBJ1-5; D is possibly TRBD1 (6 bases). The CDR3 sequence is 15 residues long. V lost 4 bases, J lost 4 bases, and 14 bases lay in between. From germline, CDR1 is LNHDA and CDR2 SQIVND (reference sequence). In DNA, the CDR3 is TGTGCCAGTAGTAACAGGGAACTCGTTAATCAGCCCCAGCATTTT. Residues: CASSNRELVNQPQHF.

This clonotype was picked up many times. CDR3 in DNA: TGTGCCAGCAGCTTAGCGCTCGGGGGGAGCACAGATACGCAGTATTTT. Protein product: CASSLALGGSTDTQYF. The chain recombines TRBV7-9 with TRBJ2-3, with TRBD2 matching 7 bases. The CDR3 covers 16 residues. The V and J ends lost 0 bases and 0 bases, in that order; junction bases with no gene match: 3. CDR1 and CDR2 from the germline V gene are SEHNR and FQNEAQ (reference sequence).

The V and J genes are TRBV5-5 and TRBJ2-7; 7 nucleotides match TRBD2. Per the germline V gene, CDR1 is SGHKS and CDR2 is YYEKEE (reference sequence). Germline trimming cut 4 bases from V and 2 bases from J; bases unmatched to any gene: 15. CDR3 length: 17 amino acids. The CDR3 spells CASSLGMGGRWPYEQYF. CDR3 DNA sequence: TGTGCCAGCAGCCTGGGAATGGGGGGGAGGTGGCCCTACGAGCAGTACTTC.

The J gene is TRBJ2-7, the V gene TRBV28, with D hard to call. The CDR3 is made up of 14 amino acids. The V end lost 6 bases, the J end lost 7 bases, and 19 bases lay between the germline ends. Per the germline V gene, CDR1 is MDHEN and CDR2 is SYDVKM. The DNA for the CDR3 is TGTGCCAGCAGCCCATCGACCTTACAGAGGGAGCAGTACTTC. Encoded protein: CASSPSTLQREQYF.

As for this clonotype: A much more abundant neighbour one base away suggests this may be a read error. The chain carries TRBV7-2 and TRBJ2-5; D might be TRBD2 (5 bases). The V end lost 3 bases, the J end lost 2 bases, and 13 bases lay between the germline ends. The CDR3 consists of 15 residues. CDR1 is SGHTA, CDR2 FQGNSA, per germline. As DNA, the CDR3 is TGTGCCAGCAGCTTCCCAGCGGCCGAACAAGAGACCCAGTACTTC. Protein: CASSFPAAEQETQYF. The full variable domain, in which reference TRBV7-2 and TRBJ2-5 provide the parts outside the CDR3, is GAGVSQSPSNKVTEKGKDVELRCDPISGHTALYWYRQSLGQGLEFLIYFQGNSAPDKSGLPSDRFSAERTGGSVSTLTIQRTQQEDSAVYLCASSFPAAEQETQYFGPGTRLLVL.

This clonotype was picked up many times. V usage is TRBV11-3 and J usage is TRBJ2-2, with TRBD1 matching over 7 bases. Unmatched junction bases numbered 5, after V lost 7 bases and J lost 6 bases. Germline V gene data show CDR1 as SGHNT and CDR2 as YENEEA. The CDR3 spans 13 residues. The CDR3 sequence: CASNLDRAGELFF. DNA of the CDR3: TGTGCCAGCAACCTCGACAGGGCCGGGGAGCTGTTTTTT. The variable domain in full, with the rest retrieved from reference TRBV11-3 and TRBJ2-2, is EAGVVQSPRYKIIEKKQPVAFWCNPISGHNTLYWYLQNLGQGPELLIRYENEEAVDDSQLPKDRFSAERLKGVDSTLKIQPAELGDSAVYLCASNLDRAGELFFGEGSRLTVL.